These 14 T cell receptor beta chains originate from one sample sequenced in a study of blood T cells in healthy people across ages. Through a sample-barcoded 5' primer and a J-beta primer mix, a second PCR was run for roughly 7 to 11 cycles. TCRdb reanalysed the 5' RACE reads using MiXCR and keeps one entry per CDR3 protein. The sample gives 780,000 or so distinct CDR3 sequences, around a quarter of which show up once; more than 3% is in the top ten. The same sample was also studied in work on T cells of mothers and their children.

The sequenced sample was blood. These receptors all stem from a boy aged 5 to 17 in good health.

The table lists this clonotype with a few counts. The CDR3 spells CATNTGQV. CDR3 bases: TGTGCCACGAACACCGGACAGGTC. V and J are TRBV27 and TRBJ2-7; possible D gene TRBD1, 6 bases. Germline CDR1 is MNHEY and CDR2 is SMNVEV (reference sequence). The CDR3 spans 8 residues.

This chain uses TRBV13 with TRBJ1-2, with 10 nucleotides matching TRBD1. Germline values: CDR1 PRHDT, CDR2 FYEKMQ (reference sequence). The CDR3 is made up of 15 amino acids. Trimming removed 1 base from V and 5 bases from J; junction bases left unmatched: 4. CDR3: CASSLAVGQGYGYTF. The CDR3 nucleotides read TGTGCCAGCAGCTTAGCCGTGGGACAGGGGTATGGCTACACCTTC.

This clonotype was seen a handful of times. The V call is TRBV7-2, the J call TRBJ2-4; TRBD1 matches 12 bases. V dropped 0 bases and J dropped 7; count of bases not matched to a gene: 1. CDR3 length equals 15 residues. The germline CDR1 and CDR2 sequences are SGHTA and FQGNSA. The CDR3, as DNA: TGTGCCAGCAGCTTAGCGGGGACAGGGGGCAACATTCAGTACTTC. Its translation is CASSLAGTGGNIQYF.

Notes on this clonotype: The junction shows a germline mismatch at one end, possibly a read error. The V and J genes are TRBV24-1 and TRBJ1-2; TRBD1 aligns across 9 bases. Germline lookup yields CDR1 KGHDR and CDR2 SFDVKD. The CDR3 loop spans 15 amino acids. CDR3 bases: TGTGCCGCCAGTGGTCCCGGGACAGGGATCTATGGCTACACCTTC. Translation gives CAASGPGTGIYGYTF.

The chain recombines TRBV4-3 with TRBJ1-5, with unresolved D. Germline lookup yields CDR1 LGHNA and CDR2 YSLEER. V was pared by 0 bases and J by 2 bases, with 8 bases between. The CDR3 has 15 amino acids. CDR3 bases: TGCGCCAGCAGCCAAGATCGTTGGGGCAATCAGCCCCAGCATTTT. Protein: CASSQDRWGNQPQHF.

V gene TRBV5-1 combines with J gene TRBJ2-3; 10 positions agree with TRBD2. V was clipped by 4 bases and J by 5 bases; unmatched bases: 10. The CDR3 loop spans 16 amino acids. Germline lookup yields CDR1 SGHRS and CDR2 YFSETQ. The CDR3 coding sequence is TGCGCCAGCAGCCGCGAAGAGCGGGGGGGCGGAGATACGCAGTATTTT. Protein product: CASSREERGGGDTQYF.

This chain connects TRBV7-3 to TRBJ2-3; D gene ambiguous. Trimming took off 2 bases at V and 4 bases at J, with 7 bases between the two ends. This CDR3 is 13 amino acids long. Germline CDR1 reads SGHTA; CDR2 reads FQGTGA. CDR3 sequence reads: CASSLEPADTQYF. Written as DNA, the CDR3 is TGTGCCAGCAGCTTAGAGCCAGCAGATACGCAGTATTTT.

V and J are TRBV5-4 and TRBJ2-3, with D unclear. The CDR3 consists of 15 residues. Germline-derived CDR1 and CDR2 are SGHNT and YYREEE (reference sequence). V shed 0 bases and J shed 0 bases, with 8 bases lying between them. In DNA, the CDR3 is TGTGCCAGCAGCTTGGACCCAACTAGCACAGATACGCAGTATTTT. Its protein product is CASSLDPTSTDTQYF.

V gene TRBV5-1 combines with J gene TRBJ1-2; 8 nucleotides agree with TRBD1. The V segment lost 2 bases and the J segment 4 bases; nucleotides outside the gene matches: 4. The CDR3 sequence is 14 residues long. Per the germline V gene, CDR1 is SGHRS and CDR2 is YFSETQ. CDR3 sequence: CASSFGQGAYGYTF. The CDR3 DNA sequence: TGCGCCAGCAGCTTCGGACAGGGCGCCTATGGCTACACCTTC.

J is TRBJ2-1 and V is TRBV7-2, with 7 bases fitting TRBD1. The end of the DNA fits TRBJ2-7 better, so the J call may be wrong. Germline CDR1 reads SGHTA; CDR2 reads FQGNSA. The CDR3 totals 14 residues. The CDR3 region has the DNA TGTGCCAGCAGCTCGTTGACAGGGCCCTACGAGCAGTACTTC. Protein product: CASSSLTGPYEQYF.

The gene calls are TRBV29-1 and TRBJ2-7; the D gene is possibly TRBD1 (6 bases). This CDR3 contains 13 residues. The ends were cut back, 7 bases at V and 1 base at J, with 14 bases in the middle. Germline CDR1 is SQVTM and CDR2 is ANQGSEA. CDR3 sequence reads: CSAGQGLSYEQYF. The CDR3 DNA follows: TGCAGCGCAGGGCAGGGGCTTTCCTACGAGCAGTACTTC.

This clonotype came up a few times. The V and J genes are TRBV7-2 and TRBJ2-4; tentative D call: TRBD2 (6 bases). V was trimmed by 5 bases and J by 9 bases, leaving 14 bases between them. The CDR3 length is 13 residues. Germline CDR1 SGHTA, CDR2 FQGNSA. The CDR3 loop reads CASSGDLRGIQYF. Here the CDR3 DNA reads TGTGCCAGCAGCGGGGATCTGCGGGGCATTCAGTACTTC.

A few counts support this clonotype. The CDR3 region is CASSSWDPEDYNEQFF. DNA of the CDR3: TGTGCCAGCAGCTCATGGGACCCGGAGGATTACAATGAGCAGTTCTTC. The gene calls are TRBV11-1 and TRBJ2-1; D is tentatively TRBD1 or TRBD2 (5 bases each). The V gene's germline CDR1 is SGHAT and CDR2 FQDESV (reference sequence). The CDR3 runs to 16 residues. Trimming removed 4 bases from V and 4 bases from J, with 17 bases in between.

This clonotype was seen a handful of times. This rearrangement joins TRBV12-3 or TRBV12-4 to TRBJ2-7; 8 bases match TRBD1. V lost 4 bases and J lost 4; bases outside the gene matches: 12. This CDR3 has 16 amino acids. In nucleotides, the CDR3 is TGTGCCAGCAGTTCCCCTCTGGGGACAGGAGGGTACGAGCAGTACTTC. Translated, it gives CASSSPLGTGGYEQYF.